This entry lists 15 T cell receptor beta chains sequenced from one sample in a study of blood T cell repertoires in COVID-19. The protocol was immunoSEQ multiplex PCR, while the TCRdb copy is restricted to in-frame clones and leaves out a portion. The sample carries approximately 130,000 clones, more than 80% recorded once. Sequencing was performed on peripheral blood. Receptors originate from a man between 65 and 85 years old with active or convalescent COVID-19.

V is TRBV7-3 and J is TRBJ2-1; D possibly corresponds to TRBD2 (5 bases). V lost 2 bases to trimming and J lost 4 bases, with 12 bases between them. Germline V gives CDR1 SGHTA, CDR2 FQGTGA. The CDR3 covers 15 residues. The CDR3 coding sequence is TGTGCCAGCAGCTTATCAGGAGGCCTATACAATGAGCAGTTCTTC. This gives the protein CASSLSGGLYNEQFF.

This rearrangement joins TRBV5-6 to TRBJ2-5; TRBD1 agrees at 7 bases. V was pared by 2 bases and J by 2 bases, with 6 bases of the junction left unmatched. This CDR3 region has 15 residues. Germline V gene sequence: CDR1 SGHDT, CDR2 YYEEEE. The CDR3 is CASSFGTEIQETQYF. DNA of the CDR3: TGTGCCAGCAGCTTTGGGACAGAAATTCAAGAGACCCAGTACTTC.

The chain joins TRBV6-2 or TRBV6-3 to TRBJ1-2; tentative D call: TRBD1 (5 bases). The CDR3 is 14 residues long. The V gene lost 0 bases and the J gene lost 4 bases, with 9 bases spanning the gap. The germline CDR1 and CDR2 sequences are MNHEY and SVGEGT. The CDR3 sequence: CASSYSTGTYGYTF. As DNA, the CDR3 is TGTGCCAGCAGTTACTCAACAGGCACCTATGGCTACACCTTC.

The rearrangement joins TRBV13 to TRBJ2-1, with 7 bases fitting TRBD2. Germline V CDR1 and CDR2: PRHDT, FYEKMQ (reference sequence). The length of the CDR3 is 14 residues. The V segment lost 3 bases and the J segment 7 bases; nucleotides outside the gene matches: 6. The CDR3 DNA reads as TGTGCCAGCAGCTTGGGAGGGATGCTTAATGAGCAGTTCTTC. It encodes CASSLGGMLNEQFF.

The chain recombines TRBV4-2 with TRBJ2-7; tentative D call: TRBD1 (5 bases). In germline, CDR1 is LGHNA, CDR2 YNFKEQ. This CDR3 region has 14 residues. V lost 3 bases and J 0 bases, leaving 9 bases between the germline ends. CDR3 residues: CASSQTTASYEQYF. The CDR3 region has the DNA TGTGCCAGCAGCCAGACGACAGCCTCCTACGAGCAGTACTTC.

CDR3 amino acids: CASSLKEGAQDGYTF. The CDR3 coding sequence is TGTGCCAGCAGCTTAAAGGAAGGGGCGCAAGATGGCTACACCTTC. The J gene is TRBJ1-2, the V gene TRBV7-9, with D possibly being TRBD1 (5 bases). This CDR3 is 15 amino acids long. Per the germline V gene, CDR1 is SEHNR and CDR2 is FQNEAQ (reference sequence). The V end lost 2 bases, the J end lost 6 bases, and 16 bases lay between the germline ends.

This rearrangement joins TRBV10-3 to TRBJ1-5; D remains unclear. The germline V and J ends were trimmed by 0 bases and 6 bases, with 6 bases remaining between them. Germline loops: CDR1 ENHRY, CDR2 SYGVKD. This CDR3 has 13 amino acids. The CDR3, as DNA: TGTGCCATCAGTGAGTCACAGCTTCAGCCCCAGCATTTT. Protein product: CAISESQLQPQHF.

The chain is built from TRBV3-1 (or the pseudogene TRBV3-2) and TRBJ2-3; 10 nucleotides match TRBD2. The germline V gene encodes CDR1 LGHDT and CDR2 YNNKEL (reference sequence). The CDR3 is 16 amino acids. J lost 4 bases, V lost 2 bases, and 6 bases had no gene match. The CDR3 protein is CASSQWKREGPDTQYF. CDR3 DNA: TGTGCCAGCAGCCAATGGAAGCGGGAGGGCCCAGATACGCAGTATTTT.

This sequence joins TRBV6-5 and TRBJ2-7; 7 bases align to TRBD1. Unmatched junction bases numbered 6, after V lost 6 bases and J lost 1 base. Germline-derived CDR1 and CDR2 are MNHEY and SVGAGI. The CDR3 totals 14 residues. CDR3 residues: CASSRDSKSYEQYF. The CDR3 bases are TGTGCCAGCAGCCGGGACAGTAAGTCCTACGAGCAGTACTTC.

The chain links TRBV28 to TRBJ2-2; D may be TRBD1 (6 bases). V lost 2 bases, J lost 5 bases, and 6 bases lay in between. The CDR3 runs to 13 residues. Germline V gene data show CDR1 as MDHEN and CDR2 as SYDVKM. CDR3 protein: CASSLQGTGELFF. The CDR3 DNA follows: TGTGCCAGCAGTTTACAGGGGACCGGGGAGCTGTTTTTT.

The chain has TRBV7-9 and TRBJ1-2; D is perhaps TRBD1 (6 bases). The CDR3 covers 16 residues. Germline-derived CDR1 and CDR2 are SEHNR and FQNEAQ (reference sequence). V lost 1 base to trimming and J lost 0 bases, with 12 bases between them. DNA of the CDR3: TGTGCCAGCAGCTTAGGAACAGGGAGAGCTAACTATGGCTACACCTTC. This encodes CASSLGTGRANYGYTF.

In this sample, this clone turned up once. The chain links TRBV6-4 to TRBJ1-1; D is possibly TRBD1 (5 bases). The CDR3 length is 14 residues. V gave up 5 bases and J gave up 0 bases, with 10 bases separating them. The germline V gene has CDR1 MRHNA and CDR2 SNTAGT. CDR3 protein: CASSLGGVNTEAFF. The CDR3 nucleotides read TGTGCCAGCAGTCTGGGGGGGGTGAACACTGAAGCTTTCTTT.

This clone was recorded once. The chain links TRBV29-1 to TRBJ2-7, with 7 nucleotides matching TRBD1. V lost 8 bases and J lost 5; bases outside the gene matches: 9. This CDR3 has 12 residues. CDR1 is SQVTM and CDR2 is ANQGSEA in the germline V gene. CDR3 sequence reads: CSIRQGSHEQYF. The CDR3 DNA reads TGCAGCATCCGACAGGGTAGCCACGAGCAGTACTTC.

The V call is TRBV15, the J call TRBJ2-1; a weak D match, TRBD2 (6 bases). V was trimmed by 5 bases and J by 6 bases, leaving 14 bases between them. CDR1 and CDR2 from the germline V gene are LNHNV and YYDKDF (reference sequence). CDR3 length: 14 amino acids. The CDR3 region is CATSGLRETNEQFF. CDR3 DNA: TGTGCCACCAGCGGCCTACGGGAGACCAATGAGCAGTTCTTC.

This chain joins TRBV28 and TRBJ2-7, with 11 bases matching TRBD2. Trimming cost V 2 bases and J 4 bases; bases outside gene matches: 10. This CDR3 is 17 amino acids long. Germline V CDR1 and CDR2: MDHEN, SYDVKM. Here the CDR3 DNA reads TGTGCCAGCAGTTTAGAGGGGACTAGCGGTTTGGGGTACGAGCAGTACTTC. Protein product: CASSLEGTSGLGYEQYF.